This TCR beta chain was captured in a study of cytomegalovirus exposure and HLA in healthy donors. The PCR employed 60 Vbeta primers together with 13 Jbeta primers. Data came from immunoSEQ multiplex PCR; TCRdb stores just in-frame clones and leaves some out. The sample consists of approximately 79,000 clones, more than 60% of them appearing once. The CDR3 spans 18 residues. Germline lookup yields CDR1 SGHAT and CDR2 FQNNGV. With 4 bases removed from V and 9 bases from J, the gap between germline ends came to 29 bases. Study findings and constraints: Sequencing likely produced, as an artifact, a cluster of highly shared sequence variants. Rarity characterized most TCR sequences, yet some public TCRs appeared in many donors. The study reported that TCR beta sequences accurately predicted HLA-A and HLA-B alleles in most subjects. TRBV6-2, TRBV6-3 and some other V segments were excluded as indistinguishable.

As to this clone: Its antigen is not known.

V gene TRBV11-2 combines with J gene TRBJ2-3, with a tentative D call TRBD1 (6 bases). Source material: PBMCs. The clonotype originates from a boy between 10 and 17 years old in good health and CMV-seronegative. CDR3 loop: CASSSLFVAGVAKETQYF. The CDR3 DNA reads TGTGCCAGCAGCTCTCTCTTTGTGGCAGGGGTAGCAAAGGAGACGCAGTATTTT.